Listed below are T cell receptor beta chains from one sample, sequenced in a study of T cell changes during pregnancy in multiple sclerosis. Only in-frame clones appear in the TCRdb table, and some are missing; sequencing was by immunoSEQ multiplex PCR. The sample records 50,000 to 80,000 clones, over 85% being singletons. The sample was peripheral blood, taken in the second trimester of pregnancy. The source of these receptors is a female donor with multiple sclerosis, enrolled in a pregnancy study. The CDR3 runs from the conserved cysteine through the conserved F or W. Each record gives: clone size, D gene, V gene, CDR3 protein. A D gene is named only where the DNA matches it firmly. Where a row states a size, it is once, few, many or the class of an expanded clone; other rows omit it.

.,.,TRBV4-1,CASQAGGVRGEQYF
.,TRBD2,TRBV6-1,CASSEGLAGGPNNEQFF
.,.,TRBV5-1,CASSLEGRPSSYEQYF
.,.,TRBV6-5,CASSYSNARAGYGYTF
.,TRBD1,TRBV11-3,CASSSRKTGGEQYF
.,TRBD1,TRBV28,CASSLFGTASNQPQHF
few,.,TRBV7-2,CASSSSEVAAFF
.,TRBD2,TRBV9,CASSPGGTGKFF
.,.,TRBV6-1,CASSVQARETQYF
.,TRBD1,TRBV28,CAGGTANKNIQYF
.,TRBD1,TRBV9,CASSALTGLGYTF
.,TRBD2,TRBV10-2,CASSDLADSTDTQYF
.,.,TRBV10-3,CAISVSGQNYGYTF
.,.,TRBV19,CASSKSGLGENIQYF
.,.,TRBV27,CASSRQESSYNEQFF
.,.,TRBV6-1,CASSLRRSYGYTF